This T cell receptor beta chain was obtained from a study of identical twins. The study, taken as a whole, reports: Partly confounded zero-insertion analyses could result from invariant MAIT and iNKT cells. Conclusions were drawn cross-sectionally by statistical analysis, without following the same donors.

TCRdb re-derived calls from the 5' RACE reads in MiXCR, one entry per CDR3 protein. Among about 100,000 distinct CDR3 sequences listed, about 6.1% were seen once. Germline-derived CDR1 and CDR2 are DFQATT and SNEGSKA (reference sequence). The CDR3 extends over 14 amino acids. Trimming removed 0 bases from V and 8 bases from J, with 14 bases in between. In its sample, this clonotype was seen a few times. Its antigen is as yet unknown. This receptor was obtained from a woman aged 45-65 years in good health. The chain couples TRBV20-1 to TRBJ1-3, with D hard to call. The sequenced sample consisted of memory T cells sorted from blood. Here the CDR3 reads CSARDTKTWDTIYF. The CDR3 bases are TGCAGTGCTAGAGATACCAAAACCTGGGACACCATATATTTT.